Listed below are T cell receptor beta chains from one sample, sequenced in a study of T cell responses to AZD1222 COVID-19 vaccine. Generated by immunoSEQ multiplex PCR, the TCRdb table keeps only in-frame clones and is missing some. Here the sample spans about 150,000 clones, 82% being singletons. Sequencing was performed on peripheral blood, taken on day 0 of MenACWY control vaccination. The origin of the receptors is an adult in good health. The CDR3 runs from the conserved cysteine through the conserved F or W. The D gene is left open where the match is weak. The listing skips clone size in some rows; elsewhere it reads once, few, many or a size class.

>TRBV28|NA|few|TRBJ1-4
TGTGCCAGCGGACGAACTAATGAAAAACTGTTTTTT
CASGRTNEKLFF
>TRBV28|NA|NA|TRBJ1-2
TGTGCCAGCAAGGTCGGACCCCCCGCCGGCTACACCTTC
CASKVGPPAGYTF
>TRBV6-5|NA|once|TRBJ1-2
TGTGCCAGCAGTTACGGCGGCAGAGCTAACTATGGCTACACCTTC
CASSYGGRANYGYTF
>TRBV19|NA|NA|TRBJ1-5
TGTGCCAGTAAAACACAGGGATTTAGCAATCAGCCCCAGCATTTT
CASKTQGFSNQPQHF
>TRBV11-2|TRBD2|NA|TRBJ2-3
TGTGCCAGCAGCTTAGGTATCGCTAGCGGGGGGACCACAGATACGCAGTATTTT
CASSLGIASGGTTDTQYF
>TRBV28|TRBD1|NA|TRBJ1-1
TGTGCCAGCAGTTTGGGAGGAACAGGGGATTACTTTGAAGCTTTCTTT
CASSLGGTGDYFEAFF
>TRBV7-9|TRBD2|NA|TRBJ2-1
TGTGCCAGCAGCCACCGTGGGACTAGCGGCTTCAATGAGCAGTTCTTC
CASSHRGTSGFNEQFF
>TRBV14|NA|NA|TRBJ2-1
TGTGCCAGCAGCCAATTGGGGGGTACCTACAATGAGCAGTTCTTC
CASSQLGGTYNEQFF
>TRBV5-1|TRBD1|NA|TRBJ2-7
TGCGCCAGCAGCTTGGGACAGGGGATCGACGAGCAGTACTTC
CASSLGQGIDEQYF
>TRBV29-1|NA|NA|TRBJ2-3
TGCAGCGTTGGGGGCAGCGGAGATACGCAGTATTTT
CSVGGSGDTQYF
>TRBV11-2|NA|NA|TRBJ1-6
TGTGCCAGCAGCCTTCACAGTCATTCACCCCTCCACTTT
CASSLHSHSPLHF
>TRBV18|NA|NA|TRBJ1-2
TGTGCCAGCTCCATGCTGGAAAACTATGGCTACACCTTC
CASSMLENYGYTF
>TRBV27|NA|few|TRBJ2-2
TGTGCCAGCAGTTCTAGGAACACCGGGGAGCTGTTTTTT
CASSSRNTGELFF
>TRBV24-1|NA|few|TRBJ2-5
TGTGCCACCAGTCGGTATCGGGGAGAGACCCAGTACTTC
CATSRYRGETQYF
>TRBV6-5|NA|NA|TRBJ2-5
TGTGCCGTCGGGGGTGCCGCGGGGACCCAGTACTTC
CAVGGAAGTQYF
>TRBV10-3|NA|NA|TRBJ1-2
TGTGCCATCACCCCGGGGCAGGGTAGTTATGGCTACACCTTC
CAITPGQGSYGYTF
>TRBV25-1|NA|NA|TRBJ2-3
TGTGCCAGCAGTTCCCCTAGTTTGCCGCAGTATTTT
CASSSPSLPQYF
>TRBV6-5|TRBD1|NA|TRBJ1-1
TGTGCCAGCAGGAAACAGGGGTGGGACACTGAAGCTTTCTTT
CASRKQGWDTEAFF
>TRBV11-2|NA|NA|TRBJ2-7
TGTGCCAGCAGCTTAGAGAGGACAGATACCTACGAGCAGTACTTC
CASSLERTDTYEQYF
>TRBV7-3|NA|NA|TRBJ2-3
TGTGCCAGCAGCTTAAATGGCGGGGGCGTCGTAGATACGCAGTATTTT
CASSLNGGGVVDTQYF
>TRBV3-1/TRBV3-2|TRBD1|once|TRBJ1-1
TGTGCCAGCAGCCGGACAGGGAACACTGAAGCTTTCTTT
CASSRTGNTEAFF
>TRBV7-2|TRBD2|NA|TRBJ2-3
TGTGCCAGCAGCCCCGGACTAGCGGGGGGGGGCACAGATACGCAGTATTTT
CASSPGLAGGGTDTQYF
>TRBV28|NA|NA|TRBJ1-2
TGTGCCAGCAGCCCAGCCCCATTACTGACTAACTATGGCTACACCTTC
CASSPAPLLTNYGYTF
>TRBV5-4|NA|NA|TRBJ1-3
TGTGCCAGCAGCTTGCGGGGTTTCTCTGGAAACACCATATATTTT
CASSLRGFSGNTIYF
>TRBV18|NA|NA|TRBJ1-2
TGTGCCAGCTCAGTAGAGGTTTATGGCTACACCTTC
CASSVEVYGYTF
>TRBV27|NA|NA|TRBJ1-5
TGTGCCAGCAGCCCGAGATCCAGCAATCAGCCCCAGCATTTT
CASSPRSSNQPQHF
>TRBV15|TRBD2|NA|TRBJ2-5
TGTGCCACCAGCAGGTCCTATTTTAACGGGGGGGAAGAGACCCAGTACTTC
CATSRSYFNGGEETQYF
>TRBV7-8|NA|once|TRBJ1-4
TGTGCCAGCAGCTTTTACGGGGATGAAAAACTGTTTTTT
CASSFYGDEKLFF
>TRBV13|TRBD2|NA|TRBJ2-3
TGTGCCAGCAGTTTTAGCGGGGGTAGGTCAGATACGCAGTATTTT
CASSFSGGRSDTQYF
>TRBV18|NA|NA|TRBJ2-3
TGTGCCAGCTCACGTGACAGCACAGATACGCAGTATTTT
CASSRDSTDTQYF
>TRBV9|TRBD1|NA|TRBJ1-4
TGTGCCAGCTCCCAGGGGGCACCTAATGAAAAACTGTTTTTT
CASSQGAPNEKLFF
>TRBV27|TRBD2|NA|TRBJ2-3
TGTGCCAGCAGTTTAAAAGCGGGGCGTACAGATACGCAGTATTTT
CASSLKAGRTDTQYF
>TRBV2|NA|NA|TRBJ2-7
TGTGCCAGCATGGGGGGAGATTCCTACGAGCAGTACTTC
CASMGGDSYEQYF
>TRBV5-1|NA|NA|TRBJ1-6
TGCGCCAGCAGCTTGGTAGGGAAAGATAATTCACCCCTCCACTTT
CASSLVGKDNSPLHF
>TRBV5-1|TRBD2|NA|TRBJ2-1
TGCGCCAGCAGCTCCTGGACTAGCGGGGACAATGAGCAGTTCTTC
CASSSWTSGDNEQFF
>TRBV9|TRBD2|NA|TRBJ2-1
TGTGCCAGCAGCGTAGATTCTAGCGGGGGGCCCCAAGAGCAGTTCTTC
CASSVDSSGGPQEQFF
>TRBV29-1|NA|NA|TRBJ1-3
TGCAGCGTTGAATCGGGGGGAAACACCATATATTTT
CSVESGGNTIYF
>TRBV18|NA|once|TRBJ1-4
TGTGCCAGCTCACCGGAGTTAGGGGAAAAACTGTTTTTT
CASSPELGEKLFF
>TRBV27|NA|medium-sized|TRBJ1-1
TGTGCCAGCAGACGGGGGGGTGGATTGGACACTGAAGCTTTCTTT
CASRRGGGLDTEAFF
>TRBV7-3|NA|once|TRBJ1-2
TGTGCCAGCAGCTTAAGAACAGGGCAACTTTACTATGGCTACACCTTC
CASSLRTGQLYYGYTF
>TRBV28|NA|NA|TRBJ1-4
TGTGCCAGCAGCCAAAGGTCTGGGGGGAAGGAAAAACTGTTTTTT
CASSQRSGGKEKLFF
>TRBV14|NA|NA|TRBJ1-1
TGTGCCAGCAGCCATTTAAACACGAACACTGAAGCTTTCTTT
CASSHLNTNTEAFF
>TRBV14|NA|NA|TRBJ1-1
TGTGCCAGCAGCCAAGCGGTCGGGGGCACTGAAGCTTTCTTT
CASSQAVGGTEAFF
>TRBV3-1/TRBV3-2|NA|NA|TRBJ1-2
TGTGCCAGCAGCCAAGTCTCCCAGCCAAGGTTTCGGTATGGCTACACCTTC
CASSQVSQPRFRYGYTF
>TRBV30|TRBD1|NA|TRBJ1-4
TGTGCCTGGAGGGGGACAGGGTCAAATGAAAAACTGTTTTTT
CAWRGTGSNEKLFF
>TRBV7-9|TRBD2|NA|TRBJ2-1
TGTGCCAGCAGCATCCTAGCGGGGGGGCCCTTTGAGCAGTTCTTC
CASSILAGGPFEQFF
>TRBV28|NA|NA|TRBJ2-2
TGTGCCAGCAGTTTCGCCAGGGGGGACACCGGGGAGCTGTTTTTT
CASSFARGDTGELFF
>TRBV16|TRBD1|NA|TRBJ1-4
TGTGCCAGCAGCCAAGACCGCTCGGGACAGCTGTTTTTT
CASSQDRSGQLFF
>TRBV19|TRBD2|NA|TRBJ2-3
TGTGCCAGTAGTATGGGACTAGCGGGGGGGGCAGATACGCAGTATTTT
CASSMGLAGGADTQYF
>TRBV9|NA|NA|TRBJ1-1
TGTGCCAGCAGGGGGGTGGGGAACACTGAAGCTTTCTTT
CASRGVGNTEAFF
>TRBV6-5|TRBD1|NA|TRBJ1-2
TGTGCCAGCACCCCAGGGGACAGCTATGGCTACACCTTC
CASTPGDSYGYTF
>TRBV7-9|NA|few|TRBJ2-2
TGTGCCAGCAGCCCGCCGAGGGTGGAGCTGTTTTTT
CASSPPRVELFF
>TRBV28|TRBD1|NA|TRBJ2-1
TGTGCCAGCAGAAACAGGGGCTCAAGCTCCTACAATGAGCAGTTCTTC
CASRNRGSSSYNEQFF
>TRBV5-1|NA|NA|TRBJ1-4
TGCGCCAGCAGCTTGGGGCGGATTGCAACTAATGAAAAACTGTTTTTT
CASSLGRIATNEKLFF
>TRBV29-1|NA|NA|TRBJ1-1
TGCAGCGTTGAAGAGGAAGGTCTCTTT
CSVEEEGLF
>TRBV19|TRBD2|NA|TRBJ2-2
TGTGCCAGTACCCGAAAGGGACTAGCGGGGGGGCCGGGCACCGGGGAGCTGTTTTTT
CASTRKGLAGGPGTGELFF
>TRBV6-5|TRBD1|NA|TRBJ1-2
TGTGCCAGCAGCAGGGACAGAAGTTATGGCTACACCTTC
CASSRDRSYGYTF
>TRBV21-1|NA|NA|TRBJ2-1
TGTGCCAGCAGCAGAACGTTGACAGGAACTCCTTACAATGAGCAGTTCTTC
CASSRTLTGTPYNEQFF
>TRBV9|NA|NA|TRBJ2-2
TGTGCCAGCAGCGTGGACAGTCCCGCGGAGGTCGGGGAGCTGTTTTTT
CASSVDSPAEVGELFF
>TRBV5-1|TRBD1|NA|TRBJ2-7
TGCGCCAGCAGCTTGCCGGCGGCAGGGGGCTCCCTGGGCGAGCAGTACTTC
CASSLPAAGGSLGEQYF